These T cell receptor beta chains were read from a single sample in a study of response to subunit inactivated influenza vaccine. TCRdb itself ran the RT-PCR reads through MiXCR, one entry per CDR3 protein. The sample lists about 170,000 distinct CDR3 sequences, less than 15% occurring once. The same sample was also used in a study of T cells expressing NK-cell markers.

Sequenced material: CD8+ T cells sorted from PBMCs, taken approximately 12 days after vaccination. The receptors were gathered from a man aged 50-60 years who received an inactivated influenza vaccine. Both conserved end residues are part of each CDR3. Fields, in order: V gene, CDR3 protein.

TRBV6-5,CASSYSDRGQNNEQFF
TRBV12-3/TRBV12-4,CASSLLHSGPPYEQYF
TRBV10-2,CASRDLQRGSTDTQYF
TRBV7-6,CASSLTSGRATYQETQYF
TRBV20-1,CSASRPRGKNIQYF
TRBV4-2,CASSQRQGHYEQYF
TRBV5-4,CASSLGWRTEAFF
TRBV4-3,CASSQVFGTGVYEQYF
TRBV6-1,CASRGGHANTGELFF
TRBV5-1,CASSLGQGTVEQFF
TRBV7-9,CASSGDWHEQFF
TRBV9,CASSATSGSGTGELFF
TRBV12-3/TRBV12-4,CASSLISGGGELFF
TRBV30,CAWTDLTSYEQYF
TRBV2,CASSENRVVSDTQYF
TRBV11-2,CASSLGPAGERVDEQFF
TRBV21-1,CASSSGQRTPQETQYF
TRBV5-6,CASSPEPYRPLNNEQFF
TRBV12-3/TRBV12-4,CASSLGGPPSSYEQYF
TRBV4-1,CASSPLDRGIGQPQHF
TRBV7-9,CASSLAGPAEAGDTQYF
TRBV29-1,CSVTSGRLYEQYF
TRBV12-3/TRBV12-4,CASSLSGLFSYEQYF
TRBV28,CASSFWGGLSVNTEAFF
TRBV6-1,CASSTFRTGTRKETQYF
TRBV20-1,CSARDSVAGDTNTQYF